The 22 T cell receptor beta chains below all came from one sample that was sequenced in a study of shared clonotypes between healthy human individuals. Libraries were prepared by immunoSEQ multiplex PCR; TCRdb keeps only in-frame clonotypes and omits some of them. This sample carries roughly 1,000,000 clones, around three quarters of them seen once, and the ten largest clones take 0.4% to 0.55%. Sequences were obtained from memory CD4+ T cells from PBMCs. This sample's subset: CD45RA-negative fraction. Receptors were obtained from a man between 18 and 35 years old in good health. Some clones in this sample may be carry-over from other donors' samples.

This chain links TRBV25-1 with TRBJ1-2; 11 bases align to TRBD1. Germline CDR1 and CDR2: MGHDK and SYGVNS. V was pared by 4 bases and J by 8 bases, with 3 bases of the junction left unmatched. The CDR3 extends over 13 amino acids. CDR3 DNA: TGTGCCAGCAGTGGGGACAGGGGGACGGGCTACACCTTC. It yields the protein CASSGDRGTGYTF.

The rearrangement links TRBV5-1 to TRBJ1-2; 9 nucleotides align to TRBD1. Per germline, CDR1 SGHRS and CDR2 YFSETQ. V shed 3 bases, J shed 4 bases, and the junction held 4 bases outside the gene matches. This CDR3 is 14 amino acids long. CDR3 protein: CASSWDRETYGYTF. CDR3 DNA sequence: TGCGCCAGCAGCTGGGACAGGGAAACCTATGGCTACACCTTC. The full variable domain, rest sourced from reference TRBV5-1 and TRBJ1-2, is KAGVTQTPRYLIKTRGQQVTLSCSPISGHRSVSWYQQTPGQGLQFLFEYFSETQRNKGNFPGRFSGRQFSNSRSEMNVSTLELGDSALYLCASSWDRETYGYTFGSGTRLTVV.

This clone was counted between two and nine times. This chain links TRBV5-1 with TRBJ1-1; 8 bases fit TRBD1. V dropped 4 bases and J dropped 5; count of bases not matched to a gene: 13. Germline CDR1 SGHRS, CDR2 YFSETQ. The CDR3 consists of 16 residues. CDR3 region: CASSPTTGQGRTEAFF. CDR3 DNA sequence: TGCGCCAGCAGCCCGACGACCGGACAGGGTCGAACTGAAGCTTTCTTT.

V usage is TRBV2 and J usage is TRBJ1-4, with a possible D match to TRBD1 (5 bases). The ends were cut back, 7 bases at V and 8 bases at J, with 11 bases in the middle. CDR1 and CDR2 (germline): SNHLY, FYNNEI. CDR3 size: 12 residues. The CDR3 region is CASKRGGEKLFF. CDR3 in DNA: TGTGCCAGCAAGCGGGGGGGAGAAAAACTGTTTTTT.

On this clone: Other DNA sequences in this sample translate to the same CDR3. The chain recombines TRBV7-3 with TRBJ2-2; TRBD1 aligns across 10 bases. This CDR3 has 16 residues. Germline CDR1 reads SGHTA; CDR2 reads FQGTGA. Trimming cost V 3 bases and J 4 bases; bases outside gene matches: 5. The CDR3 spells CASSLPGQGTTGELFF. In nucleotides, the CDR3 is TGTGCCAGCAGCTTGCCGGGACAGGGGACCACCGGGGAGCTGTTTTTT.

This clone was counted a few times. The chain recombines TRBV5-1 with TRBJ1-1; TRBD1 aligns across 12 bases. After removal of 2 bases from V and 10 bases from J, the junction contained 9 bases not matched to a gene. Germline V gene lookup returns CDR1 SGHRS and CDR2 YFSETQ. CDR3 length: 15 residues. The CDR3 bases are TGCGCCAGCAGCTTTTCCGGGACAGGGGGCCGAGGAGCTTTCTTT. It encodes CASSFSGTGGRGAFF. The variable domain in full, completed from reference TRBV5-1 and TRBJ1-1, reads KAGVTQTPRYLIKTRGQQVTLSCSPISGHRSVSWYQQTPGQGLQFLFEYFSETQRNKGNFPGRFSGRQFSNSRSEMNVSTLELGDSALYLCASSFSGTGGRGAFFGQGTRLTVV.

This sequence joins TRBV10-3 and TRBJ1-1; perhaps TRBD1 as D (6 bases). Germline CDR1 and CDR2: ENHRY and SYGVKD. The CDR3 consists of 15 residues. Between the trimmed V and J ends, which lost 6 bases and 0 bases, there was a span of 14 bases. The CDR3: CAISPGQTMNTEAFF. CDR3 nucleotide sequence: TGTGCCATCAGCCCGGGACAAACTATGAACACTGAAGCTTTCTTT.

The chain couples TRBV28 to TRBJ2-1, with 9 bases matching TRBD2. The germline V gene has CDR1 MDHEN and CDR2 SYDVKM. The V and J ends lost 6 bases and 8 bases, in that order; junction bases with no gene match: 8. The CDR3 contains 14 residues. In DNA form, the CDR3 reads TGTGCCAGCAGAATAGCGGGAGATGTTTATGAGCAGTTCTTC. Its protein product is CASRIAGDVYEQFF.

This clone has only one observation. The J gene is TRBJ1-5, the V gene TRBV18; no clear D. Germline V gives CDR1 KGHSH, CDR2 LQKENI. V shed 9 bases and J shed 5 bases, with 14 bases lying between them. The CDR3 is made up of 13 amino acids. CDR3 in DNA: TGTGCCAGTTCCTCTCAGGATTATCAGCCCCAGCATTTT. This encodes CASSSQDYQPQHF.

This chain connects TRBV19 to TRBJ2-5; the D is unclear. The CDR3 length is 12 residues. Trimming took off 4 bases at V and 5 bases at J, with 8 bases between the two ends. Germline CDR1 LNHDA, CDR2 SQIVND (reference sequence). The CDR3: CASSRRGETQYF. Written as DNA, the CDR3 is TGTGCCAGTAGTAGACGTGGGGAGACCCAGTACTTC.

This clone showed up just once. CDR3 amino acids: CASSLGRGPRQPQHF. DNA of the CDR3: TGTGCCAGCAGCTTAGGGAGGGGGCCGAGGCAGCCCCAGCATTTT. The gene calls are TRBV11-2 and TRBJ1-5; 7 nucleotides align to TRBD1. Germline CDR1 SGHAT, CDR2 FQNNGV. The CDR3 has 15 amino acids. The V segment lost 1 base and the J segment 7 bases; nucleotides outside the gene matches: 7.

V is TRBV10-3 and J is TRBJ1-4; D gene uncertain. The CDR3 has 15 amino acids. CDR1 ENHRY and CDR2 SYGVKD come from the germline V gene. V was shortened by 3 bases and J by 0 bases, with 8 bases between the two germline ends. The DNA of the CDR3 is TGTGCCATCAGTGACCCAAGGGCAACTAATGAAAAACTGTTTTTT. It translates to CAISDPRATNEKLFF.

This rearrangement joins TRBV5-4 to TRBJ1-1, with 8 bases that match TRBD1. The CDR3 is 15 amino acids. The germline V gene has CDR1 SGHNT and CDR2 YYREEE (reference sequence). V lost 4 bases and J lost 1; bases outside the gene matches: 6. CDR3 amino acids: CASSPRQGTNTEAFF. CDR3 coding DNA: TGTGCCAGCAGCCCCCGACAGGGGACGAACACTGAAGCTTTCTTT.

Only a few counts were recorded for this clone. The rearrangement links TRBV27 to TRBJ2-7; D not resolved. The ends were cut back, 2 bases at V and 6 bases at J, with 14 bases in the middle. This CDR3 spans 14 amino acids. In germline, CDR1 is MNHEY, CDR2 SMNVEV (reference sequence). Here the CDR3 reads CASSLQTSRTEQYF. DNA for the CDR3: TGTGCCAGCAGTTTACAAACCTCTAGAACCGAGCAGTACTTC.

This clone was observed a single time. This sequence joins TRBV20-1 and TRBJ2-7; D perhaps matches TRBD2 (6 bases). The V gene's germline CDR1 is DFQATT and CDR2 SNEGSKA (reference sequence). Trimming took 6 bases from V and 8 from J, leaving 14 bases between them. There are 11 residues in the CDR3. The DNA of the CDR3 is TGCAGTGCCTACTTAGCGGTCCAGCAGTACTTC. This encodes CSAYLAVQQYF.

This clone came up many times. The chain combines TRBV18 with TRBJ1-2; TRBD1 agrees at 7 bases. J was trimmed by 4 bases and V by 4 bases; bases with no gene match: 6. From germline, CDR1 is KGHSH and CDR2 LQKENI. The CDR3 is 14 amino acids. CDR3 DNA sequence: TGTGCCAGCTCACAGGGGGCTTATGGCTATGGCTACACCTTC. It is translated as CASSQGAYGYGYTF. Variable domain in full (rest from reference TRBV18 and TRBJ1-2): NAGVMQNPRHLVRRRGQEARLRCSPMKGHSHVYWYRQLPEEGLKFMVYLQKENIIDESGMPKERFSAEFPKEGPSILRIQQVVRGDSAAYFCASSQGAYGYGYTFGSGTRLTVV.

Turning to this clone: Other nucleotide sequences in the sample specify the same CDR3. V usage is TRBV18 and J usage is TRBJ2-7; no firm D call. The V gene's germline CDR1 is KGHSH and CDR2 LQKENI. Trimming took 2 bases from V and 3 from J, leaving 8 bases between them. CDR3 size: 13 residues. The CDR3 nucleotides are TGTGCCAGCTCACCATCCTTGGGCTACGAGCAGTACTTC. Its translation is CASSPSLGYEQYF.

This clone was picked up one time. V gene TRBV4-1 combines with J gene TRBJ1-2; 8 bases align to TRBD1. The CDR3 contains 15 residues. CDR1 and CDR2 from the germline V gene are MGHRA and YSYEKL. V dropped 4 bases and J dropped 5; count of bases not matched to a gene: 9. The CDR3, as DNA: TGCGCCAGCAGCCCCGGGGACAGGACGGCGTATGGCTACACCTTC. Translating gives CASSPGDRTAYGYTF.

The chain carries TRBV18 and TRBJ1-5; no clear D. The germline V gene encodes CDR1 KGHSH and CDR2 LQKENI. With 0 bases removed from V and 7 bases from J, the gap between germline ends came to 19 bases. The CDR3 length is 17 residues. CDR3 nucleotides: TGTGCCAGCTCACCACCACACACCGGGAGGGCCGGACAGCCCCAGCATTTT. As protein: CASSPPHTGRAGQPQHF.

V is TRBV4-2 and J is TRBJ2-6; D is uncertain. CDR1 LGHNA and CDR2 YNFKEQ come from the germline V gene. The V end was cut by 0 bases, the J end by 2 bases, with 8 bases between. The CDR3 contains 16 residues. CDR3 coding DNA: TGTGCCAGCAGCCAAGATGGTAGGGCTGGGGCCAACGTCCTGACTTTC. This codes for CASSQDGRAGANVLTF.

V usage is TRBV10-3 and J usage is TRBJ1-1, with 8 bases matching TRBD1. This CDR3 region has 13 residues. The trim removed 6 bases at V and 1 base at J, leaving 1 base unmatched. The germline gives CDR1 ENHRY, CDR2 SYGVKD. The CDR3 spells CAIRQGGNTEAFF. Written as DNA, the CDR3 is TGTGCCATCAGACAGGGGGGGAACACTGAAGCTTTCTTT.

The chain carries TRBV23-1 and TRBJ1-2, with TRBD1 identical over 9 bases. TRBV23-1 is given ORF status, its function remaining uncertain. CDR3 size: 15 residues. J was trimmed by 9 bases and V by 1 base; bases with no gene match: 9. The DNA for the CDR3 is TGCGCCAGCAGTCAATTGGACCGGGACAGGGCCAGCTACACCTTC. Its protein is CASSQLDRDRASYTF.